Following are 15 T cell receptor beta chains from one sample sequenced in a study of blood T cell repertoires in COVID-19. The assay was immunoSEQ multiplex PCR, and TCRdb's table has in-frame clones only and misses some. This table holds around 470,000 clones, about 91% found once. The sample comprised peripheral blood. The origin of the receptors is a man between 18 and 35 years old with COVID-19, enrolled during active disease.

The chain recombines TRBV30 with TRBJ1-4, with 7 bases aligning to TRBD1. The CDR3 sequence is 13 residues long. J gave up 5 bases and V 4 bases, and 4 bases lay outside the gene matches. Germline V lookup: CDR1 GTSNPN, CDR2 SVGIG (reference sequence). The CDR3 protein is CAWTQQGNEKLFF. CDR3 nucleotides: TGTGCCTGGACCCAACAGGGGAATGAAAAACTGTTTTTT. The full variable domain, rest sourced from reference TRBV30 and TRBJ1-4, is SQTIHQWPATLVQPVGSPLSLECTVEGTSNPNLYWYRQAAGRGLQLLFYSVGIGQISSEVPQNLSASRPQDRQFILSSKKLLLSDSGFYLCAWTQQGNEKLFFGSGTQLSVL.

The V and J genes are TRBV2 and TRBJ1-4; D is perhaps TRBD1 (5 bases). Trimming removed 6 bases from V and 2 bases from J, with 22 bases in between. Germline V lookup: CDR1 SNHLY, CDR2 FYNNEI. CDR3 length: 18 amino acids. The CDR3 protein is CASRERGSMLRTNEKLFF. The DNA of the CDR3 is TGTGCCAGCAGGGAGCGGGGGTCAATGCTCCGGACTAATGAAAAACTGTTTTTT.

J is TRBJ2-1 and V is TRBV7-9, with unresolved D. The germline CDR1 and CDR2 sequences are SEHNR and FQNEAQ (reference sequence). This CDR3 is built from 13 residues. Trimming removed 4 bases at V and 9 bases at J, with 13 bases between. The CDR3 DNA follows: TGTGCCAGCAGCTCCGATCCTAGGAGTGAGCAGTTCTTC. This translates into CASSSDPRSEQFF.

This clone was detected a few times. This chain joins TRBV5-1 and TRBJ1-1; 7 nucleotides match TRBD1. V trimming: 2 bases; J trimming: 5 bases; junction bases outside the gene matches: 6. Germline lookup yields CDR1 SGHRS and CDR2 YFSETQ. The CDR3 sequence is 14 residues long. The CDR3: CASSLTGDGTEAFF. The CDR3 nucleotides read TGCGCCAGCAGCTTAACAGGGGACGGGACTGAAGCTTTCTTT.

The rearrangement links TRBV25-1 to TRBJ2-7; a possible D gene is TRBD2 (6 bases). Germline V lookup: CDR1 MGHDK, CDR2 SYGVNS. The CDR3 has 15 amino acids. The V end lost 1 base, the J end lost 1 base, and 11 bases lay between the germline ends. The CDR3 loop is CASSESGDASYEQYF. The CDR3 DNA follows: TGTGCCAGCAGTGAATCGGGGGACGCATCCTACGAGCAGTACTTC.

J is TRBJ2-1 and V is TRBV27; 8 bases are shared with TRBD2. V lost 2 bases and J lost 8; bases outside the gene matches: 11. There are 16 residues in the CDR3. The germline CDR1 and CDR2 sequences are MNHEY and SMNVEV (reference sequence). The CDR3 region has the DNA TGTGCCAGCAGTTTAACATCGGCAGCGGGGGCTGATGAGCAGTTCTTC. It specifies CASSLTSAAGADEQFF.

This CDR3 is CASSELAGASYEQYF. CDR3 bases: TGTGCCAGCAGTGAGCTAGCGGGGGCGTCCTACGAGCAGTACTTC. The chain links TRBV6-4 to TRBJ2-7, with TRBD2 identical over 10 bases. Germline CDR1 and CDR2: MRHNA and SNTAGT. Germline trimming cut 3 bases from V and 1 base from J; bases unmatched to any gene: 3. The CDR3 runs to 15 residues.

J is TRBJ2-5 and V is TRBV19; TRBD2 aligns across 8 bases. The ends lost 2 bases at V and 2 bases at J; junction bases unmatched: 16. The CDR3 contains 19 residues. Germline values: CDR1 LNHDA, CDR2 SQIVND (reference sequence). This chain's CDR3 is CASSITFVGASGLQETQYF. CDR3 sequence (DNA): TGTGCCAGTAGTATAACATTTGTCGGTGCTAGCGGGTTGCAAGAGACCCAGTACTTC.

V gene TRBV2 combines with J gene TRBJ2-7; unclear D gene. The CDR3 length is 11 residues. V lost 5 bases and J lost 0, with 2 bases in between. The V gene's germline CDR1 is SNHLY and CDR2 FYNNEI. CDR3 sequence: CASSHSYEQYF. CDR3 bases: TGTGCCAGCAGTCACTCCTACGAGCAGTACTTC.

This clone was seen repeatedly, ten times or more. The chain uses TRBV6-5 and TRBJ2-5; 7 bases fit TRBD2. Germline assignment: CDR1 MNHEY and CDR2 SVGAGI. J lost 5 bases, V lost 10 bases, and 16 bases had no gene match. The CDR3 has 15 amino acids. The CDR3 DNA reads as TGTGCCACCTCGAGAAGGGGCAGGGAGGGGGAGACCCAGTACTTC. Its protein is CATSRRGREGETQYF.

This chain links TRBV5-1 with TRBJ1-2; no clear D gene. The germline V gene encodes CDR1 SGHRS and CDR2 YFSETQ. V lost 4 bases to trimming and J lost 8 bases, with 15 bases between them. This CDR3 is 13 amino acids long. CDR3 DNA: TGCGCCAGCAGCAAGGACGGGGTAGAGGGCTACACCTTC. The encoded protein is CASSKDGVEGYTF.

In its sample, this clone was seen once. The V gene is TRBV7-8, the J gene TRBJ2-3; 16 bases are a match to TRBD2. V lost 5 bases and J lost 4; bases outside the gene matches: 6. Germline CDR1 SGHVS, CDR2 FQNEAQ. This CDR3 spans 17 amino acids. The CDR3 bases are TGTGCCAGCAGCCTGGGACTAGCGGGGGGGCCGCCAGATACGCAGTATTTT. Protein product: CASSLGLAGGPPDTQYF.

DNA for the CDR3: TGTGCCAGCTCACCCCAGGGGGATGGAAACACCATATATTTT. Residues: CASSPQGDGNTIYF. The V and J genes are TRBV18 and TRBJ1-3, with 7 nucleotides matching TRBD1. Germline-derived CDR1 and CDR2 are KGHSH and LQKENI. With V trimmed by 3 bases and J by 3 bases, 2 bases remained unmatched. The CDR3 loop spans 14 amino acids.

The V gene is TRBV7-9, the J gene TRBJ1-2; D gene unclear. This CDR3 comprises 14 residues. Germline CDR1 reads SEHNR; CDR2 reads FQNEAQ (reference sequence). Trimming took 1 base from V and 3 from J, leaving 9 bases between them. The CDR3 is CASSLEQDDYGYTF. The CDR3 DNA sequence: TGTGCCAGCAGCTTAGAGCAGGATGACTATGGCTACACCTTC.

The V call is TRBV27, the J call TRBJ1-6; 7 nucleotides match TRBD1. This CDR3 has 14 residues. V gave up 7 bases and J gave up 6 bases; unmatched junction bases: 6. The germline CDR1 and CDR2 sequences are MNHEY and SMNVEV (reference sequence). The CDR3, as DNA: TGTGCCAGCACCCCAGGGACAGCTAATTCACCCCTCCACTTT. Its protein product is CASTPGTANSPLHF.